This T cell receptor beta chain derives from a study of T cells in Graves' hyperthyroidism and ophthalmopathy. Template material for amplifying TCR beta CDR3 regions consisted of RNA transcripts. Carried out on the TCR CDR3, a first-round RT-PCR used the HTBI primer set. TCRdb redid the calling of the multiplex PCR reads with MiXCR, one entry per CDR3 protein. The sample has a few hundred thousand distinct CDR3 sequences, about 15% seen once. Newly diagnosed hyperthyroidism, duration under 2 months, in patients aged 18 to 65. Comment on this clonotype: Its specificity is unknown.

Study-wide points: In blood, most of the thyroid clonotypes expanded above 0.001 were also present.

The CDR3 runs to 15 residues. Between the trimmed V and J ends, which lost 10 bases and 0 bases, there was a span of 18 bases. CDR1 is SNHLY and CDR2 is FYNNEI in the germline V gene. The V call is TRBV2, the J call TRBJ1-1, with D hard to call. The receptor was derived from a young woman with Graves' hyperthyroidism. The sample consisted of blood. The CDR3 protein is CATDWPGSLNTEAFF. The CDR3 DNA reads TGTGCCACGGACTGGCCGGGAAGCTTGAACACTGAAGCTTTCTTT.